The rows below give T cell receptor beta chains drawn from one sample of a study of Ad26.COV2.S vaccination and SARS-CoV-2 variants. TCRdb keeps only in-frame clones here, not all; method: immunoSEQ multiplex PCR. The data contain 350,000 to 400,000 clones, 80% to 90% of them singletons. The source material was peripheral blood, sampled in a trial of Ad26.COV2.S vaccine versus placebo. The origin of the receptors is a person between 18 and 60 years old who received the Ad26.COV2.S COVID-19 vaccine or a placebo. CDR3s include the opening cysteine and the closing phenylalanine or tryptophan. The D gene is left open where the match is weak.

>TRBD2|TRBJ2-2|TRBV6-2/TRBV6-3
TGTGCCAGCAGTTACTCGATCCCTGGGACTAGCCATCCGAACACCGGGGAGCTGTTTTTT
CASSYSIPGTSHPNTGELFF
>TRBD1|TRBJ1-5|TRBV29-1
TGCAGCGTTGGATCCGGGACAGGCCTTAATCAGCCCCAGCATTTT
CSVGSGTGLNQPQHF
>.|TRBJ2-1|TRBV24-1
TGTGCCACCAGTGACCCCGAAGGGCGGGGCCCCGATGAGCAGTTCTTC
CATSDPEGRGPDEQFF
>.|TRBJ1-3|TRBV2
TGTGCCAGCAGGGACACAGCGAGCTCTGGAAACACCATATATTTT
CASRDTASSGNTIYF
>.|TRBJ2-3|TRBV6-5
TGTGCCAGCAGGGACGAACTACGTGGTACGCAGTATTTT
CASRDELRGTQYF
>TRBD1|TRBJ1-6|TRBV7-2
TGTGCCAGCAGCTTAGTCGGGACAGATAATTCACCCCTCCACTTT
CASSLVGTDNSPLHF
>.|TRBJ1-6|TRBV3-1/TRBV3-2
TGTGCCAGCAGCCTTCGGACACCCAATTCACCCCTCCACTTT
CASSLRTPNSPLHF
>.|TRBJ2-2|TRBV10-1
TGCGCCAGCAGTGAGTCGTGGGGAAGAAACACCGGGGAGCTGTTTTTT
CASSESWGRNTGELFF
>TRBD1|TRBJ1-3|TRBV15
TGTGCCACCAGCCGACCACAGGGGCTAGGAAACACCATATATTTT
CATSRPQGLGNTIYF
>.|TRBJ2-3|TRBV3-1/TRBV3-2
TGTGCCAGCAGCCATCCCGGACTCGGCACAGATACGCAGTATTTT
CASSHPGLGTDTQYF
>TRBD1|TRBJ2-5|TRBV6-2/TRBV6-3
TGTGCCAGCAGTCCCACTGACAGGGGCATCCAAGAGACCCAGTACTTC
CASSPTDRGIQETQYF